The source of this T cell receptor (beta chain) is a study of T cell responses to AZD1222 COVID-19 vaccine. Profiled with immunoSEQ multiplex PCR; TCRdb holds only in-frame clones, not every one. The data show more than 95,000 clones, 89% seen once. Study-wide points: Repertoires in all cases were sampled only once the peak T cell response had passed. Baseline serostatus was positive in only 5 to 7 AZD1222 recipients.

The CDR3 has 15 residues. Trimming left V 6 bases short and J 0 bases short, with 15 bases between. Looked up from germline, CDR1 is MDHEN and CDR2 is SYDVKM. To note about this clone: Its antigen remains unknown.

The input for sequencing was peripheral blood, taken on day 0 of AZD1222 vaccination. This clonotype was sampled from an adult in good health. The V gene is TRBV28, the J gene TRBJ2-7; D is possibly TRBD2 (6 bases). CDR3 loop: CASSRGAGGSYEQYF. The CDR3 coding sequence is TGTGCCAGCAGCCGAGGGGCCGGGGGCTCCTACGAGCAGTACTTC. The full variable domain, its missing parts supplied by reference TRBV28 and TRBJ2-7, is DVKVTQSSRYLVKRTGEKVFLECVQDMDHENMFWYRQDPGLGLRLIYFSYDVKMKEKGDIPEGYSVSREKKERFSLILESASTNQTSMYLCASSRGAGGSYEQYFGPGTRLTVT.